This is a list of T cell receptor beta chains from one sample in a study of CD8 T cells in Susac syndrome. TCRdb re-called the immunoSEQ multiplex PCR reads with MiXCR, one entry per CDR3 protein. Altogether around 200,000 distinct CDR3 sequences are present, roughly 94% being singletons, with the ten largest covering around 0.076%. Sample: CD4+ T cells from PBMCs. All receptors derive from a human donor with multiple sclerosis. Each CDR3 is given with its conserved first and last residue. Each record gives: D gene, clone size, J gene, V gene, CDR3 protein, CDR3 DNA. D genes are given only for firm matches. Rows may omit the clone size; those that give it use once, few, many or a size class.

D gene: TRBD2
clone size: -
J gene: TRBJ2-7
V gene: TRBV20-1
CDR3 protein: CSARKTGTNPYEQYF
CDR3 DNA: TGCAGTGCTAGAAAAACCGGGACTAACCCTTACGAGCAGTACTTC

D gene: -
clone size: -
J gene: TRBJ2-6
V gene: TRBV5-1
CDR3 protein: CASSPGQGANVLTF
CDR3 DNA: TGCGCCAGCAGCCCAGGACAGGGGGCCAACGTCCTGACTTTC

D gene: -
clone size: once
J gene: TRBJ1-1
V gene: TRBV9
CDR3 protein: CASSVTGTGTDTEAFF
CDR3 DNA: TGTGCCAGCAGCGTCACCGGAACAGGGACCGACACTGAAGCTTTCTTT

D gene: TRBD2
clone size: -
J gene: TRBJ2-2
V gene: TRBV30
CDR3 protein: CAWNPSRTSPYTGELFF
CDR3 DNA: TGTGCCTGGAATCCATCCCGGACTAGCCCCTACACCGGGGAGCTGTTTTTT

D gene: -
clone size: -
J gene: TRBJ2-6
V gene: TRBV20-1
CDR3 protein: CSASFGANVLTF
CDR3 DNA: TGCAGTGCTAGCTTCGGGGCCAACGTCCTGACTTTC

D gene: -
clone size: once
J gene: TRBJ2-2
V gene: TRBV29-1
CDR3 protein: CSVRDRQTGELFF
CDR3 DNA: TGCAGCGTCCGGGACCGGCAGACCGGGGAGCTGTTTTTT

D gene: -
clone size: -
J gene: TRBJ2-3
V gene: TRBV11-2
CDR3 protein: CASSLGGGGGLTDTQYF
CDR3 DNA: TGTGCCAGCAGCTTAGGAGGCGGCGGGGGCCTCACAGATACGCAGTATTTT

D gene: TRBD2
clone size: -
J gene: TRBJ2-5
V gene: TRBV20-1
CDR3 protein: CSASTSGHVPMETQYF
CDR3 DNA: TGCAGTGCTAGCACTAGCGGGCATGTACCAATGGAGACCCAGTACTTC

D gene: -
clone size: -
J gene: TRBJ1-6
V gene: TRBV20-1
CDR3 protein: CSARRAGVESPLHF
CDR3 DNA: TGCAGTGCTAGAAGGGCAGGGGTCGAGTCACCCCTCCACTTT

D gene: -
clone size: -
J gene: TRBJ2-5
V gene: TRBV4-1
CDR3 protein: CASSQETAGGQTQYF
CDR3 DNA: TGCGCCAGCAGCCAAGAGACAGCAGGAGGTCAGACCCAGTACTTC

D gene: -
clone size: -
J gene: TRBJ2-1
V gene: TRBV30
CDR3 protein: CAWSRQRSYNEQFF
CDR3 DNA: TGTGCCTGGAGTCGCCAGAGGTCCTACAATGAGCAGTTCTTC

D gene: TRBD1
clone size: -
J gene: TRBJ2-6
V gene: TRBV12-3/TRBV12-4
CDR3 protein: CASGSDRAGANVLTF
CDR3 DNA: TGTGCCAGCGGATCCGACAGGGCTGGGGCCAACGTCCTGACTTTC

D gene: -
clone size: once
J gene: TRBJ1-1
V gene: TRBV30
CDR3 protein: CAWRAGMSTEAFF
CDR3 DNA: TGTGCCTGGAGGGCCGGCATGAGCACTGAAGCTTTCTTT

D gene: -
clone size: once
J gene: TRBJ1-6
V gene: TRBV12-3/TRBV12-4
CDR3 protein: CASSLEGGSSPLHF
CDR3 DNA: TGTGCCAGCAGTTTAGAGGGCGGGAGTTCACCCCTCCACTTT

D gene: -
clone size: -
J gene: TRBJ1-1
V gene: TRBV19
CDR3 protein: CASRAGNTEAFF
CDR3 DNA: TGTGCCAGTCGAGCCGGGAACACTGAAGCTTTCTTT

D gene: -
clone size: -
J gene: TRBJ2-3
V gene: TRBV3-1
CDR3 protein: CASSQRTTTDTQYF
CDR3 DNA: TGTGCCAGCAGCCAACGGACCACCACAGATACGCAGTATTTT

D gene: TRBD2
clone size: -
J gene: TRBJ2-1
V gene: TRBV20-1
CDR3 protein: CSAESGDSYNEQFF
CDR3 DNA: TGCAGTGCTGAGAGCGGGGACTCCTACAATGAGCAGTTCTTC

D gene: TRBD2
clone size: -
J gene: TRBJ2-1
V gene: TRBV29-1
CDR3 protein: CSTTPSGGLFNEQFF
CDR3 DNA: TGCAGCACTACTCCTAGCGGGGGGCTATTTAATGAGCAGTTCTTC

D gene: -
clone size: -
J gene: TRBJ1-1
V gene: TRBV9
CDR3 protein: CASSVELGTEAFF
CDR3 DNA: TGTGCCAGCAGCGTAGAACTCGGGACTGAAGCTTTCTTT

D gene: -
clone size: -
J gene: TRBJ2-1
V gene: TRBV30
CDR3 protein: CAWGAVNEQFF
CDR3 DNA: TGTGCCTGGGGGGCCGTTAATGAGCAGTTCTTC

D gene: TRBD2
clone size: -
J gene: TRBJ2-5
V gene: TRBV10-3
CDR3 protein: CAISHALAGVNQETQYF
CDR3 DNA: TGTGCCATCAGTCACGCCCTAGCGGGGGTCAACCAAGAGACCCAGTACTTC

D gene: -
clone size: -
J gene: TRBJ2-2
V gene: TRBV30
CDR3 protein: CAWGTSASGELFF
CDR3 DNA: TGTGCCTGGGGGACTTCAGCGTCCGGGGAGCTGTTTTTT

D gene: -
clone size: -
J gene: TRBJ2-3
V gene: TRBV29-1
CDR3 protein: CSSFSTDTQYF
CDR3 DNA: TGCAGCTCCTTTAGCACAGATACGCAGTATTTT

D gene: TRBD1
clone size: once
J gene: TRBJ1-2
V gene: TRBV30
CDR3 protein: CAWSQQGYYGYTF
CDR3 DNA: TGTGCCTGGAGTCAACAGGGGTACTATGGCTACACCTTC

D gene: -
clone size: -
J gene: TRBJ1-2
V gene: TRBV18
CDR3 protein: CASSPALGNYGYTF
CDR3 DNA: TGTGCCAGCTCACCTGCCTTGGGCAACTATGGCTACACCTTC

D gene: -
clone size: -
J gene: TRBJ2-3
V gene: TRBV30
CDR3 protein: CAWSLQGTGTDTQYF
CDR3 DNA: TGTGCCTGGAGCCTCCAAGGCACCGGCACAGATACGCAGTATTTT

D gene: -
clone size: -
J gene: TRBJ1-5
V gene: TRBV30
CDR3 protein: CAWSPVGNQPQHF
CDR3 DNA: TGTGCCTGGAGTCCTGTTGGCAATCAGCCCCAGCATTTT

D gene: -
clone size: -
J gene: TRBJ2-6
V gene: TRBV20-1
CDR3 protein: CSARGTGTGANVLTF
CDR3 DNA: TGCAGTGCTAGAGGCACGGGTACTGGGGCCAACGTCCTGACTTTC

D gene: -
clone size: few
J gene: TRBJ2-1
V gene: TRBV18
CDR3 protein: CASSPVTGGNEQFF
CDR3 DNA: TGTGCCAGCTCACCTGTAACGGGTGGCAATGAGCAGTTCTTC

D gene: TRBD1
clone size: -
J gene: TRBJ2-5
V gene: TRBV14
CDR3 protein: CASKKQGTLGETQYF
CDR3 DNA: TGTGCCAGCAAAAAACAGGGGACCCTTGGGGAGACCCAGTACTTC

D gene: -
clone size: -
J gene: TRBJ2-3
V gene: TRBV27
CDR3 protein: CASKQMGRSTDTQYF
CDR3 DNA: TGTGCCAGCAAACAAATGGGGAGAAGCACAGATACGCAGTATTTT

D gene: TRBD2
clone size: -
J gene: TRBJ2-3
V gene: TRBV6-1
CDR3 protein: CASSTGTSVDTQYF
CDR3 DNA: TGTGCCAGCAGTACGGGGACTAGCGTGGATACGCAGTATTTT

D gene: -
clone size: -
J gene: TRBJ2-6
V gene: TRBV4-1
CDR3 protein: CASSQGALSGANVLIF
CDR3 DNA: TGCGCCAGCAGCCAAGGCGCCCTCTCTGGGGCCAACGTCCTGATTTTC

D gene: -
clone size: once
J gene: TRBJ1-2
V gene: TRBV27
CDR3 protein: CASSSGMVYGYTF
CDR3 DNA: TGTGCCAGCAGTTCCGGAATGGTCTATGGCTACACCTTC

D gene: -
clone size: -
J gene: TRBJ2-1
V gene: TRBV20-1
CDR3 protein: CSARPLSGRPSDGEQFF
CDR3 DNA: TGCAGTGCTAGACCGCTCTCGGGACGGCCATCGGATGGTGAGCAGTTCTTC

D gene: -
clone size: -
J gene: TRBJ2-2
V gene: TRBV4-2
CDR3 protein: CASSQDQNGELFF
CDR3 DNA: TGTGCCAGCAGCCAAGATCAAAACGGGGAGCTGTTTTTT

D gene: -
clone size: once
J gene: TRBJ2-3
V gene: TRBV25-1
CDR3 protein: CASSGRVSTDTQYF
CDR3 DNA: TGTGCCAGCAGCGGTAGGGTATCCACAGATACGCAGTATTTT

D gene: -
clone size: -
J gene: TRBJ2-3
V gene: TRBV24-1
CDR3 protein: CATGLRTDTQYF
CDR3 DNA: TGTGCCACCGGGCTGCGGACAGATACGCAGTATTTT

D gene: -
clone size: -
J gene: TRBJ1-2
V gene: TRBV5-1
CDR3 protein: CASSLGTTQKGGYTF
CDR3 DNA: TGCGCCAGCAGCTTGGGAACAACACAGAAGGGAGGCTACACCTTC

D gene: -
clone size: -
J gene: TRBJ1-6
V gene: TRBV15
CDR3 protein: CATSTYNSPLHF
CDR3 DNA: TGTGCCACCAGCACATATAATTCACCCCTCCACTTT

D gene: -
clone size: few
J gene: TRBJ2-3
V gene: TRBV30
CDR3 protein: CACAVADTQYF
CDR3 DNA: TGTGCCTGCGCGGTAGCGGATACGCAGTATTTT

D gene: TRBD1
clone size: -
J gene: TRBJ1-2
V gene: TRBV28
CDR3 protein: CASTFRDRNGYTF
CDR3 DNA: TGTGCCAGCACCTTTAGGGACAGGAATGGCTACACCTTC

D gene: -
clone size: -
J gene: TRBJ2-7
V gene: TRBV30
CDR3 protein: CAWSISYEQYF
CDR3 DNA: TGTGCCTGGAGTATATCTTACGAGCAGTACTTC

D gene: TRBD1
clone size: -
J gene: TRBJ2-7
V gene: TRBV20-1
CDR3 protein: CSAGQGDYEQYF
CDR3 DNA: TGCAGTGCCGGACAGGGGGACTACGAGCAGTACTTC

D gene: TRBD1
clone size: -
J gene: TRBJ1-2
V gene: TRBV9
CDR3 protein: CASSVDAGGNGYTF
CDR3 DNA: TGTGCCAGCAGCGTAGACGCAGGGGGCAATGGCTACACCTTC

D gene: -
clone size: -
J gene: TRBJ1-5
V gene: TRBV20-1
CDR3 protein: CSAREGTVYSNQPQHF
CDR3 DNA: TGCAGTGCTAGAGAAGGGACCGTATATAGCAATCAGCCCCAGCATTTT

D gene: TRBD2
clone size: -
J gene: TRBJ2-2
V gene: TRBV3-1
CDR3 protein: CASSFRLASTGELFF
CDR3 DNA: TGTGCCAGCAGCTTCCGACTAGCGAGCACCGGGGAGCTGTTTTTT

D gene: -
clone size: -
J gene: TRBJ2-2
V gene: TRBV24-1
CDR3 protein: CATSSWNTGELFF
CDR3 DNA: TGTGCCACCAGCTCTTGGAACACCGGGGAGCTGTTTTTT

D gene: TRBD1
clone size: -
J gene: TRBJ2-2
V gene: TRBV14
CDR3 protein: CASSQSTGGYANTGELFF
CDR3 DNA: TGTGCCAGCAGCCAAAGCACAGGGGGCTACGCGAACACCGGGGAGCTGTTTTTT

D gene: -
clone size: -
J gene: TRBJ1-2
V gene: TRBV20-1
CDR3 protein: CSATGVWAGYTF
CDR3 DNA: TGCAGTGCTACGGGGGTTTGGGCTGGCTACACCTTC

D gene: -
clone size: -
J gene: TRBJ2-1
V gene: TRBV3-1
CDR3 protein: CASSQMERSGQFF
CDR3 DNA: TGTGCCAGCAGCCAGATGGAAAGAAGCGGGCAGTTCTTC

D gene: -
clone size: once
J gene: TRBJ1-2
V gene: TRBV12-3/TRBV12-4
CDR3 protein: CASTPRGGYTF
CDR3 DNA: TGTGCCAGCACCCCAAGAGGTGGCTACACCTTC

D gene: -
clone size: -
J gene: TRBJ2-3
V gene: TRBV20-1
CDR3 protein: CSATEQMPSTLNTQYF
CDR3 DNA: TGCAGTGCGACCGAACAGATGCCCTCCACATTGAATACGCAGTATTTT

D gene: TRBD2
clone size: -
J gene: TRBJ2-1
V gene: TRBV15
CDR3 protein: CATRLAGGDNEQFF
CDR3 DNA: TGTGCCACCAGGCTAGCGGGGGGGGACAATGAGCAGTTCTTC

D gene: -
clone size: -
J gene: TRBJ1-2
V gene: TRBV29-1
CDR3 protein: CSVGGGSYGYTF
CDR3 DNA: TGCAGCGTTGGTGGGGGTAGCTATGGCTACACCTTC

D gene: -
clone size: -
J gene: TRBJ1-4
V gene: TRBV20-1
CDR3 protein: CSARDPGPHEKLFF
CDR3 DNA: TGCAGTGCTAGAGATCCGGGGCCACATGAAAAACTGTTTTTT